This T cell receptor beta chain was found in a study of a mutant IDH1 vaccine in newly diagnosed glioma. This CDR3 has 15 amino acids. This clone was counted a single time. Its antigen remains unidentified. Regarding time point: week 5, during vaccination. In the vaccine, a single dose held 300 ug of the mutant IDH1 20-mer peptide, along with topical imiquimod. Sequencing used immunoSEQ multiplex PCR; TCRdb keeps in-frame clones, though not all of them. The sample yields fewer than 100,000 clones, about 91% seen once. This rearrangement joins TRBV21-1 to TRBJ1-1. TRBV21-1 is a documented pseudogene. Material: PBMCs, obtained from a glioma patient whose treatment included an IDH1 peptide vaccine. This TCR came from a woman aged 50 to 65 with glioma. The CDR3 spells CASSKVGAKNTEAFF. CDR3 DNA: TGTGCCAGCAGCAAAGTCGGGGCCAAGAACACTGAAGCTTTCTTT.